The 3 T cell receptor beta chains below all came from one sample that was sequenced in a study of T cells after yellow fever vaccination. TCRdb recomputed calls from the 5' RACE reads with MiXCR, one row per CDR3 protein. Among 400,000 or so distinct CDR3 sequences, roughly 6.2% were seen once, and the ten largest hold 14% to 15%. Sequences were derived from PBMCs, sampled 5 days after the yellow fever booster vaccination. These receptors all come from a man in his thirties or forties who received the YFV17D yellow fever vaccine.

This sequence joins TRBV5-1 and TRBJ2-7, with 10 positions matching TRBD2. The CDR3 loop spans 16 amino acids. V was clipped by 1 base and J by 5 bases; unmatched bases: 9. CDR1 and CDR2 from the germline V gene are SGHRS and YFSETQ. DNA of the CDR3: TGCGCCAGCAGCTTGTCCAAAAGCGGGAGGGACCACGAGCAGTACTTC. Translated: CASSLSKSGRDHEQYF.

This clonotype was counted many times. CDR3 nucleotides: TGTGCCAGCAGTCCGGGACTAGCGGGGGTAGCCGAGCAGTACTTC. It yields the protein CASSPGLAGVAEQYF. The V call is TRBV27, the J call TRBJ2-7; 14 bases line up with TRBD2. This CDR3 spans 15 amino acids. CDR1 is MNHEY and CDR2 is SMNVEV in the germline V gene (reference sequence). Trimming took 5 bases from V and 6 from J; bases not matched to a gene: 6.

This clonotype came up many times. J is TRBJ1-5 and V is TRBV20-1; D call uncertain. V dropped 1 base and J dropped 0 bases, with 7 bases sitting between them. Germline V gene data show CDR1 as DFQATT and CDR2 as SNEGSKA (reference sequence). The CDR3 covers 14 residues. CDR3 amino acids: CSARGSYSNQPQHF. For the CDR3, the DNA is TGCAGTGCTAGAGGGTCTTATAGCAATCAGCCCCAGCATTTT.